Sequencing of this T cell receptor beta chain was carried out in a study of early T cells in non-severe SARS-CoV-2 infection. General study points: The VDJdb matching leaned toward anti-spike CD8 responses and overlooked private and CD4 specificities.

Worth noting for this clonotype: Its specificity is unknown.

V lost 5 bases and J lost 9; bases outside the gene matches: 7. CDR3 size: 14 residues. Germline V gene data show CDR1 as GTSNPN and CDR2 as SVGIG (reference sequence). Attachment of unique molecular identifiers was made to individual cDNA molecules. One entry per CDR3 protein, called by TCRdb with MiXCR from the 5' RACE reads. The sample includes some 50,000 distinct CDR3 sequences, 5.5% to 6.5% of them seen just once. The V and J genes are TRBV30 and TRBJ2-1; 13 bases agree with TRBD2. This receptor was identified in an adult who was a healthcare worker with PCR-confirmed SARS-CoV-2 infection or an uninfected control (not recorded which). Sequenced: whole blood. CDR3 coding DNA: TGTGCCTGGCTAGGACTAGCGGGAGTAGGTGAGCAGTTCTTC. Encoded protein: CAWLGLAGVGEQFF.